This TCR beta chain was found in a study of blood T cell repertoires in COVID-19. Overall study: Samples representing acute and convalescent COVID-19 were sourced from the United States, Italy and Spain. The analysed material was cDNA or gDNA that came from T cells, B-cell-depleted T cells, or PBMCs.

Repertoires were generated with immunoSEQ multiplex PCR, while TCRdb's copy carries only in-frame clones and drops some. The table has about 300,000 clones, approximately 90% seen once. Those enrolled, adults aged roughly 18 to 100 years, came from under 25 US areas. Recovered participants had two consecutive negative NP/OP PCR tests, healthcare professional clearance, or symptom resolution. Source material: PBMCs or T cells enriched from blood (not recorded which). This clonotype was sampled from a woman in her twenties or thirties who had recovered from COVID-19.

CDR3: CASSIAGGNNYNEQFF. CDR3 sequence (DNA): TGTGCCAGTAGTATAGCGGGGGGAAACAACTACAATGAGCAGTTCTTC. The chain recombines TRBV19 with TRBJ2-1, with 7 bases matching TRBD2. The ends lost 1 base at V and 3 bases at J; junction bases unmatched: 6. The CDR3 runs to 16 residues. Germline CDR1 is LNHDA and CDR2 is SQIVND (reference sequence).